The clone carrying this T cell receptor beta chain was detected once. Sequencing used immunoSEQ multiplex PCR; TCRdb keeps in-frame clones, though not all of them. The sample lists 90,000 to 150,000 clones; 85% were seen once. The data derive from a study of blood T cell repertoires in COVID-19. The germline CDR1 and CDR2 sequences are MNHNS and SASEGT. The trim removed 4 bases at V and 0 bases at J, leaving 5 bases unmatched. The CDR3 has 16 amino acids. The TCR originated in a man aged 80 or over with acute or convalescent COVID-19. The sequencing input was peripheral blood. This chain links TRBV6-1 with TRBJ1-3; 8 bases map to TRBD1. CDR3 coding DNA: TGTGCCAGCAGTGCAGCTACAGGGGGCTCTGGAAACACCATATATTTT. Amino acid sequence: CASSAATGGSGNTIYF.